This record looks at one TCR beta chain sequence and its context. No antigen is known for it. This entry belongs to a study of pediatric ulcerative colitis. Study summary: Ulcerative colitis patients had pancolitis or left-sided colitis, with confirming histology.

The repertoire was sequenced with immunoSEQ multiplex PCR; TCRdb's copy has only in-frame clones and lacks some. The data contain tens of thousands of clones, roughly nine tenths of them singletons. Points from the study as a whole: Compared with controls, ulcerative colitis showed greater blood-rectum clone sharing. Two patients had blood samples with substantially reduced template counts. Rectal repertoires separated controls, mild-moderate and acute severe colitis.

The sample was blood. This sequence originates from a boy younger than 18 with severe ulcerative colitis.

The CDR3 protein is CASNAGGSGANVLTF. As DNA, the CDR3 is TGTGCCAGTAATGCGGGGGGCTCTGGGGCCAACGTCCTGACTTTC. The rearrangement links TRBV19 to TRBJ2-6; TRBD2 matches 8 bases. The junction had 2 bases not matched to a gene; V was cut back by 7 bases and J by 0 bases. This CDR3 is built from 15 residues. The germline CDR1 and CDR2 sequences are LNHDA and SQIVND (reference sequence).